This T cell receptor (beta chain) was recorded in a study of blood T cell repertoires in COVID-19. About the research overall: The United States, Italy and Spain provided the acute and convalescent COVID-19 samples. Sources were T cells, B-cell-depleted T cells, or PBMCs; the material itself was cDNA or gDNA.

Those enrolled, adults aged roughly 18 to 90 years, came from 24 US areas. The CDR3 length is 15 residues. With V trimmed by 6 bases and J by 0 bases, 5 bases remained unmatched. Germline V lookup: CDR1 SNHLY, CDR2 FYNNEI. Original analysis: Reference gene primer amplification gave estimated nucleated cell counts. Only in-frame clones appear in the TCRdb table, and some are missing; sequencing was by immunoSEQ multiplex PCR. V and J calls and clone size follow that table, whereas D and trimming were derived from the DNA. The data show 330,000 or so clones, about 87% seen once. The material sequenced was PBMCs or T cells enriched from blood (not recorded which). The sequence was collected from a man in his thirties or forties who had recovered from COVID-19. The chain uses TRBV2 and TRBJ1-5; 7 bases fit TRBD1. The CDR3, as DNA: TGTGCCAGCAGGGGGACAGACTATAGCAATCAGCCCCAGCATTTT. It specifies CASRGTDYSNQPQHF.